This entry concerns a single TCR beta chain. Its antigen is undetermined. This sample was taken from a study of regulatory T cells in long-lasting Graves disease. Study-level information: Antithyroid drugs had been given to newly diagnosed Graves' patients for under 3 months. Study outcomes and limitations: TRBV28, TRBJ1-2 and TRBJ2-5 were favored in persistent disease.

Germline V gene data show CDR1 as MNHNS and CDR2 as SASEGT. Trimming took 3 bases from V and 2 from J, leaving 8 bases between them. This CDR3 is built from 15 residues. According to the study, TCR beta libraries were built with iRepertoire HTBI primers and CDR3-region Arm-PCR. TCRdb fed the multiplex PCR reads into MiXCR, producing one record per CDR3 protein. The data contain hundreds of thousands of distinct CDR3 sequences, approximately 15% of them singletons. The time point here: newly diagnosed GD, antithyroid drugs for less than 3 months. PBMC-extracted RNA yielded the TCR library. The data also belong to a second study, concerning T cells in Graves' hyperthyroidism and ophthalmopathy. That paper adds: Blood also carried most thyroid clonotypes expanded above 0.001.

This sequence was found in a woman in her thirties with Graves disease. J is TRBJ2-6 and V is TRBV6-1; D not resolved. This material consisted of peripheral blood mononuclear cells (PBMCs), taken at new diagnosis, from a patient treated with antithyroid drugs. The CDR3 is CASSDLVAGANVLTF. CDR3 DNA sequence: TGTGCCAGCAGTGATCTAGTTGCTGGGGCCAACGTCCTGACTTTC.